The present T cell receptor beta chain was sequenced within a study of blood T cell repertoires in COVID-19. Across the study: Samples of COVID-19 (acute and convalescent) were obtained from the United States, Italy and Spain. Sample material is recorded as cDNA or gDNA derived from T cells, B-cell-depleted T cells, or PBMCs.

In the original processing: Using reference gene primer amplification, nucleated cell counts were estimated. Sequenced by immunoSEQ multiplex PCR; TCRdb stores in-frame clones only, minus some. V, J and clone size reflect that table, while D and trimming were determined from the DNA. The sample yields about 110,000 clones, 71% seen once. CDR3 length: 13 residues. Germline CDR1 is LGHDT and CDR2 is YNNKEL (reference sequence). V was pared by 3 bases and J by 8 bases, with 10 bases between. This clonotype was obtained from a human donor with acute or convalescent COVID-19. The donor label of this sample is uncertain. The sequencing sample was made of peripheral blood. The rearrangement links TRBV3-1 (or the pseudogene TRBV3-2) to TRBJ2-2; D not certain. Here the CDR3 reads CASSQFVQGELFF. The CDR3 nucleotides read TGTGCCAGCAGCCAGTTTGTTCAGGGGGAGCTGTTTTTT.